At least ten counts were recorded for the clone carrying this TCR beta chain. Its target is not known. This specimen comes from a study of neurological immune-mediated disorders. General study findings and limits: Private repertoires in all groups were suggested by the absence of shared CDR3 amino acid sequences among expanded clones across subjects. Phylogenetic grouping put 18 of 34 multiple sclerosis patients' repertoires into one related-CDR3 cluster, a possible signature.

Germline-derived CDR1 and CDR2 are MNHEY and SVGAGI. Deletions cut 1 base from V and 6 bases from J, with 6 bases between. The length of the CDR3 is 12 residues. A single record per CDR3 protein comes from TCRdb applying MiXCR to the 5' RACE reads. The repertoire holds 60,000 to 85,000 distinct CDR3 sequences, with 4.8% as singletons. The receptor's source is a woman between 65 and 79 years old with multiple sclerosis. Sequencing input: PBMCs. The chain employs TRBV6-5 and TRBJ1-1; D is uncertain. The DNA for the CDR3 is TGTGCCAGCAGTTACTTTGGGGCTGAAGCTTTCTTT. Its protein is CASSYFGAEAFF.